This T cell receptor (beta chain) was identified during a study of T cells in women clearing cervical HPV infection. Study at large: Donors had HPV16-related CIN3 or worse; 2 had invasive cancer. With HLA typing for only a few women, HLA confounding remains possible. General study findings and limits: CIN3+ cases had significantly higher TCR repertoire richness than controls, but evenness did not differ. Controls had more TRBV6-7 (approximately 0.15%) than cases (0.11%).

Generated by immunoSEQ multiplex PCR, the TCRdb table keeps only in-frame clones and is missing some. The data include about 30,000 clones; the top ten clones carry around 19%. CDR3 size: 14 residues. V was pared by 5 bases and J by 7 bases, with 17 bases between. Germline assignment: CDR1 DFQATT and CDR2 SNEGSKA (reference sequence). Comment on this clone: Its matching antigen is unknown. The sequence runs out 3 residues before the end of the CDR3; the remainder is reconstructed from the germline J gene.

The receptor was derived from a woman between 18 and 75 years old with a cervical HPV16 infection that either progressed to CIN3+ or cleared (not recorded which). This chain links TRBV20-1 with TRBJ1-4; unclear D gene. Input material: blood buffy coat. The CDR3 bases that were read are TGCAGTGCTCCAAACGTGGTAGAGAGTGAAAAA. It translates to CSAPNVVESEK. The whole CDR3 is CSAPNVVESEKLFF.